A single sample is the source of the 12 T cell receptor beta chains below, sequenced in a study of cytomegalovirus exposure and HLA in healthy donors. Vbeta (60) and Jbeta (13) primers were used in the PCR. Profiled with immunoSEQ multiplex PCR; TCRdb holds only in-frame clones, not every one. The table has about 130,000 clones, approximately 61% seen once. Material for sequencing was PBMCs. All receptors derive from a human donor in good health.

The CDR3 bases are TGTGCCAGCAGCTTAGTGGCGGGAGGGCCCGCAGATACGCAGTATTTT. It encodes CASSLVAGGPADTQYF. This rearrangement joins TRBV7-2 to TRBJ2-3, with 9 positions matching TRBD2. The CDR3 has 16 amino acids. Per the germline V gene, CDR1 is SGHTA and CDR2 is FQGNSA. Unmatched junction bases numbered 6, after V lost 1 base and J lost 4 bases.

This clone was seen a few times. This chain connects TRBV5-8 to TRBJ2-1; D may be TRBD2 (5 bases). The CDR3 runs to 11 residues. The germline V gene encodes CDR1 SGHTS and CDR2 YDEGEE. V was trimmed by 1 base and J by 15 bases, leaving 11 bases between them. CDR3 in amino acids: CASSLFSVGFF. CDR3 bases: TGTGCCAGCAGCTTGTTTAGCGTCGGGTTCTTC.

The V gene is TRBV7-3, the J gene TRBJ1-3; weak D call: TRBD1 (5 bases). CDR1 is SGHTA, CDR2 FQGTGA, per germline. The CDR3 has 14 residues. Trimming cost V 5 bases and J 3 bases, with 11 bases left between them. This CDR3 is CASSPGGDGNTIYF. In nucleotides, the CDR3 is TGTGCCAGCAGCCCCGGGGGGGATGGAAACACCATATATTTT.

The CDR3 region has the DNA TGCGCCAGCAGCTCCGACGTCGACACTTACAATGAGCAGTTCTTC. Translating gives CASSSDVDTYNEQFF. The V call is TRBV5-1, the J call TRBJ2-1; D is undetermined. Germline V gene lookup returns CDR1 SGHRS and CDR2 YFSETQ. Trimming shortened V by 3 bases and J by 4 bases, and 14 bases separated the two germline ends. The CDR3 contains 15 residues.

Written as DNA, the CDR3 is TGCGCCAGCAGCCTCGGGACTAGCGGTCAAGAGACCCAGTACTTC. It translates to CASSLGTSGQETQYF. The rearrangement uses TRBV5-1 and TRBJ2-5; 11 nucleotides agree with TRBD2. This CDR3 is 15 amino acids long. CDR1 is SGHRS, CDR2 YFSETQ, per germline. The J segment lost 2 bases and the V segment lost 4 bases, leaving 4 bases of the junction unmatched.

The rearrangement joins TRBV5-4 to TRBJ2-2, with TRBD2 matching 12 bases. CDR1 SGHNT and CDR2 YYREEE come from the germline V gene (reference sequence). This CDR3 has 18 residues. J gave up 2 bases and V 3 bases, and 8 bases lay outside the gene matches. CDR3 sequence: CASSSGLAGLANTGELFF. The CDR3 DNA is TGTGCCAGCAGCTCGGGACTAGCGGGCCTCGCTAACACCGGGGAGCTGTTTTTT.

The V and J genes are TRBV5-1 and TRBJ2-3, with TRBD2 matching over 8 bases. V shed 0 bases, J shed 4 bases, and the junction held 19 bases outside the gene matches. Germline V gene sequence: CDR1 SGHRS, CDR2 YFSETQ. The CDR3 has 20 amino acids. CDR3 DNA: TGCGCCAGCAGCTTGGGTGGCCCCTTGGGAAGAGCGGGAGAATCAGATACGCAGTATTTT. Translating it yields CASSLGGPLGRAGESDTQYF.

The chain links TRBV27 to TRBJ1-1, with D possibly being TRBD1 (6 bases). CDR1 and CDR2 from the germline V gene are MNHEY and SMNVEV (reference sequence). CDR3 length: 15 amino acids. Trimming removed 0 bases at V and 1 base at J, with 9 bases between. CDR3 sequence: CASSLSGGGNTEAFF. Written as DNA, the CDR3 is TGTGCCAGCAGTTTATCGGGAGGGGGGAACACTGAAGCTTTCTTT.

This clone turned up a few times. The chain joins TRBV5-1 to TRBJ2-1; 11 bases are a match to TRBD2. The CDR3 totals 17 residues. J gave up 6 bases and V 4 bases, and 12 bases lay outside the gene matches. CDR1 and CDR2 from the germline V gene are SGHRS and YFSETQ. The CDR3 spells CASSPESLAGVGNEQFF. The CDR3 nucleotides are TGCGCCAGCAGCCCCGAATCACTAGCGGGAGTTGGCAATGAGCAGTTCTTC.

This chain joins TRBV5-1 and TRBJ2-5; TRBD2 agrees at 16 bases. Trimming removed 3 bases from V and 4 bases from J; junction bases left unmatched: 3. This CDR3 comprises 16 residues. Germline CDR1 and CDR2: SGHRS and YFSETQ. CDR3 residues: CASSSGTSGRGETQYF. The CDR3 DNA sequence: TGCGCCAGCAGCTCAGGGACTAGCGGGAGGGGAGAGACCCAGTACTTC. Supplemented by reference TRBV5-1 and TRBJ2-5, the full variable domain reads KAGVTQTPRYLIKTRGQQVTLSCSPISGHRSVSWYQQTPGQGLQFLFEYFSETQRNKGNFPGRFSGRQFSNSRSEMNVSTLELGDSALYLCASSSGTSGRGETQYFGPGTRLLVL.

The chain links TRBV7-9 to TRBJ2-1; 10 bases match TRBD2. With 1 base clipped from V and 6 bases from J, the junction kept 9 bases outside the gene matches. Germline V gene data show CDR1 as SEHNR and CDR2 as FQNEAQ (reference sequence). The CDR3 covers 17 residues. The CDR3: CASSLVKGAGGPNEQFF. In DNA, the CDR3 is TGTGCCAGCAGCTTAGTTAAGGGAGCGGGAGGGCCCAATGAGCAGTTCTTC.

As to this clone: This sample also contains other DNA sequences that code for the same CDR3. V usage is TRBV19 and J usage is TRBJ1-3; no clear D. Germline loops: CDR1 LNHDA, CDR2 SQIVND (reference sequence). The V end lost 3 bases, the J end lost 4 bases, and 7 bases lay between the germline ends. This CDR3 spans 13 amino acids. This CDR3 is CASSISPGNTIYF. The DNA of the CDR3 is TGTGCCAGTAGTATCTCCCCCGGAAACACCATATATTTT.